This TCR beta chain was identified in a study of T cell repertoires in cytomegalovirus infection. In this sample, this clonotype turned up many times. Its antigen remains unknown. Germline CDR1 reads ENHRY; CDR2 reads SYGVKD. Trimming removed 7 bases from V and 2 bases from J, with 17 bases in between. CDR3 size: 15 residues. TCRdb re-called the reads through MiXCR, storing one row per CDR3 protein. The data hold 100,000 to 150,000 distinct CDR3 sequences, with around 32% observed a single time. The material was CD8+ T cells from cultured PBMCs, obtained from culture after CMV antigen stimulation. The sequence came from a human donor in good health (CMV status not recorded). Some clones in this sample may be carry-over from other donors' samples. J is TRBJ1-2 and V is TRBV10-3; D possibly corresponds to TRBD1 (5 bases). The CDR3 is CAIMRAGTGNYGYTF. The CDR3 coding sequence is TGTGCCATCATGCGGGCAGGGACCGGAAACTATGGCTACACCTTC.